The 23 T cell receptor beta chains in this list originate from one sample, sequenced in a study of CD8+ T cells in alopecia areata. Treatment: oral pan-JAK inhibitor, 5-10 mg twice daily. The authors extracted RNA and reverse transcribed it into cDNA as the sequencing template. Assay: immunoSEQ multiplex PCR; the TCRdb copy retains only in-frame clones and omits some. The table records 65,000 to 75,000 clones, 29% of them present only once. The starting material was CD8+ T cells sorted from blood, obtained at week 4, from a patient treated with tofacitinib. These receptors were taken from a human donor with alopecia areata.

This clone showed up just a few times. The chain uses TRBV9 and TRBJ1-1; 10 bases map to TRBD1. This CDR3 has 16 amino acids. The ends lost 3 bases at V and 5 bases at J; junction bases unmatched: 10. Germline loops: CDR1 SGDLS, CDR2 YYNGEE. The CDR3 DNA sequence: TGTGCCAGCAGCGCCTCTCGGACAGGGGGGAATACTGAAGCTTTCTTT. Its translation is CASSASRTGGNTEAFF.

The chain couples TRBV7-9 to TRBJ1-1; 8 bases align to TRBD1. The germline CDR1 and CDR2 sequences are SEHNR and FQNEAQ (reference sequence). The CDR3 covers 14 residues. Unmatched junction bases numbered 6, after V lost 5 bases and J lost 4 bases. The DNA of the CDR3 is TGTGCCAGCAGCGCAGGGGGCGCGGGCACTGAAGCTTTCTTT. Its protein is CASSAGGAGTEAFF. The complete variable domain, with remaining parts taken from reference TRBV7-9 and TRBJ1-1, reads DTGVSQNPRHKITKRGQNVTFRCDPISEHNRLYWYRQTLGQGPEFLTYFQNEAQLEKSRLLSDRFSAERPKGSFSTLEIQRTEQGDSAMYLCASSAGGAGTEAFFGQGTRLTVV.

This clone was picked up a small number of times. This sequence joins TRBV29-1 and TRBJ2-1; TRBD2 matches 8 bases. V lost 5 bases, J lost 0 bases, and 3 bases stayed unmatched. The CDR3 runs to 14 residues. Germline CDR1 SQVTM, CDR2 ANQGSEA. For the CDR3, the DNA is TGCAGCGTTTATAGCGGGACCTCCTACAATGAGCAGTTCTTC. As protein: CSVYSGTSYNEQFF.

The V gene is TRBV28, the J gene TRBJ1-2; tentative D call: TRBD1 (6 bases). The CDR3 is 13 residues long. Germline assignment: CDR1 MDHEN and CDR2 SYDVKM. V shed 3 bases and J shed 4 bases, with 9 bases lying between them. CDR3 sequence: CASSFRQAYGYTF. The CDR3 DNA sequence: TGTGCCAGCAGTTTTCGACAGGCCTATGGCTACACCTTC.

There are a few counts of this clone. CDR3 sequence (DNA): TGTGCCAGCAGACTAGTGGTCAATGAGCAGTTCTTC. Encoded protein: CASRLVVNEQFF. J is TRBJ2-1 and V is TRBV7-9; D is possibly TRBD2 (5 bases). Germline assignment: CDR1 SEHNR and CDR2 FQNEAQ (reference sequence). V was trimmed by 6 bases and J by 6 bases, leaving 9 bases between them. The CDR3 is 12 amino acids.

The count of this clone is one. The chain couples TRBV29-1 to TRBJ1-3; D is perhaps TRBD1 (5 bases). The CDR3 loop spans 13 amino acids. Germline lookup yields CDR1 SQVTM and CDR2 ANQGSEA. Trimming shortened V by 4 bases and J by 3 bases, and 10 bases separated the two germline ends. The CDR3 bases are TGCAGCGTTGTTCTGGACAATGGAAACACCATATATTTT. It is translated as CSVVLDNGNTIYF. The full variable domain, its missing parts supplied by reference TRBV29-1 and TRBJ1-3, is SAVISQKPSRDICQRGTSLTIQCQVDSQVTMMFWYRQQPGQSLTLIATANQGSEATYESGFVIDKFPISRPNLTFSTLTVSNMSPEDSSIYLCSVVLDNGNTIYFGEGSWLTVV.

J is TRBJ2-5 and V is TRBV6-6; the D gene is possibly TRBD2 (5 bases). Germline assignment: CDR1 MNHNY and CDR2 SVGAGI (reference sequence). Trimming left V 0 bases short and J 5 bases short, with 10 bases between. This CDR3 is built from 14 residues. The chain's CDR3 is CASSYSSGVETQYF. The DNA of the CDR3 is TGTGCCAGCAGTTACTCGTCCGGGGTCGAGACCCAGTACTTC.

This clone appeared a few times. The J gene is TRBJ2-1, the V gene TRBV7-8; D remains ambiguous. This CDR3 spans 11 amino acids. Trimming stripped 5 bases from V and 9 bases from J, with 8 bases between. Looked up from germline, CDR1 is SGHVS and CDR2 is FQNEAQ. CDR3 DNA sequence: TGTGCCAGCAGCCGTAACTCTGAGCAGTTCTTC. Translating gives CASSRNSEQFF. Variable domain in full (rest from reference TRBV7-8 and TRBJ2-1): GAGVSQSPRYKVAKRGQDVALRCDPISGHVSLFWYQQALGQGPEFLTYFQNEAQLDKSGLPSDRFFAERPEGSVSTLKIQRTQQEDSAVYLCASSRNSEQFFGPGTRLTVL.

The CDR3 here is CASIGGGLNTEAFF. The CDR3 DNA reads as TGTGCCAGCATCGGAGGGGGCTTGAACACTGAAGCTTTCTTT. The genes are TRBV2 and TRBJ1-1; 7 nucleotides line up with TRBD1. Germline CDR1 and CDR2: SNHLY and FYNNEI. The CDR3 sequence is 14 residues long. Trimming at V came to 7 bases and at J to 0 bases, leaving 5 bases not matched to a gene.

The genes are TRBV2 and TRBJ2-5; D is undetermined. The germline CDR1 and CDR2 sequences are SNHLY and FYNNEI. The CDR3 totals 12 residues. The V gene lost 10 bases and the J gene lost 6 bases, with 15 bases spanning the gap. In DNA, the CDR3 is TGTGCCAACTTGGACCCTCGGAAGACCCAGTACTTC. Translated: CANLDPRKTQYF.

The V call is TRBV29-1, the J call TRBJ2-7, with D unclear. V dropped 1 base and J dropped 6 bases, with 7 bases sitting between them. The CDR3 extends over 11 amino acids. CDR1 is SQVTM, CDR2 ANQGSEA, per germline. In DNA form, the CDR3 reads TGCAGCGTTGAAGCCTCTACCGAGCAGTACTTC. Protein: CSVEASTEQYF.

This clone showed up just a few times. This chain connects TRBV9 to TRBJ2-5, with no clear D. V was clipped by 6 bases and J by 5 bases, with 14 bases between them. Germline CDR1 reads SGDLS; CDR2 reads YYNGEE. There are 13 residues in the CDR3. The chain's CDR3 is CASTKDGLETQYF. As DNA, the CDR3 is TGTGCCAGCACCAAGGATGGGCTCGAGACCCAGTACTTC.

The rearrangement joins TRBV11-2 to TRBJ1-2; D might be TRBD1 (5 bases). Germline CDR1 and CDR2: SGHAT and FQNNGV. This CDR3 is built from 15 residues. V lost 3 bases and J 4 bases, leaving 15 bases between the germline ends. The CDR3: CASSFGGFRVYGYTF. The CDR3, as DNA: TGTGCCAGCAGCTTCGGGGGGTTTCGAGTCTATGGCTACACCTTC.

The rearrangement joins TRBV30 to TRBJ2-7; either TRBD1 or TRBD2 may supply D (5 bases each). The CDR3 has 12 residues. Trimming removed 1 base from V and 6 bases from J, with 10 bases in between. Germline loops: CDR1 GTSNPN, CDR2 SVGIG (reference sequence). In DNA, the CDR3 is TGTGCCTGGAGTGGAGGGGCATTCGAGCAGTACTTC. Encoded protein: CAWSGGAFEQYF. Variable domain in full (rest from reference TRBV30 and TRBJ2-7): SQTIHQWPATLVQPVGSPLSLECTVEGTSNPNLYWYRQAAGRGLQLLFYSVGIGQISSEVPQNLSASRPQDRQFILSSKKLLLSDSGFYLCAWSGGAFEQYFGPGTRLTVT.

The table lists this clone with a few counts. The same CDR3 is also encoded by other DNA sequences in this sample. This chain uses TRBV29-1 with TRBJ2-3; the match to TRBD2 covers 10 bases. The trim removed 7 bases at V and 3 bases at J, leaving 4 bases unmatched. The CDR3 covers 13 residues. Germline V gives CDR1 SQVTM, CDR2 ANQGSEA. The CDR3 protein is CSAGLAETDTQYF. The CDR3 nucleotides are TGCAGCGCAGGACTAGCGGAGACAGATACGCAGTATTTT.

This rearrangement joins TRBV29-1 to TRBJ2-7; no clear D. Germline V gene lookup returns CDR1 SQVTM and CDR2 ANQGSEA. The CDR3 is 12 amino acids. V lost 7 bases, J lost 6 bases, and 16 bases lay in between. The CDR3 DNA reads as TGCAGCGCTGGGTATAGCTTGGGCGAGCAGTACTTC. It is translated as CSAGYSLGEQYF.

In its sample, this clone was seen a few times. The CDR3: CASSQQTGSYEQYF. As DNA, the CDR3 is TGCGCCAGCAGCCAGCAGACAGGTAGTTACGAGCAGTACTTC. The chain recombines TRBV4-1 with TRBJ2-7; perhaps TRBD1 as D (6 bases). Trimming stripped 3 bases from V and 4 bases from J, with 13 bases between. This CDR3 is 14 amino acids long. Germline CDR1 is MGHRA and CDR2 is YSYEKL.

This clone was picked up a small number of times. The chain employs TRBV29-1 and TRBJ2-7; 9 bases line up with TRBD1. This CDR3 has 13 amino acids. Looked up from germline, CDR1 is SQVTM and CDR2 is ANQGSEA. Trimming removed 5 bases from V and 3 bases from J; junction bases left unmatched: 5. This CDR3 reads CSVTGGQGYEQYF. The DNA for the CDR3 is TGCAGCGTTACAGGGGGCCAGGGCTACGAGCAGTACTTC.

This chain links TRBV6-1 with TRBJ2-1; D might be TRBD1 or TRBD2, each matching 6 bases. V gave up 4 bases and J gave up 0 bases, with 13 bases separating them. The CDR3 has 16 amino acids. The germline CDR1 and CDR2 sequences are MNHNS and SASEGT. The CDR3, as DNA: TGTGCCAGCAGTGCATCGGGGGCCTTCTCCTACAATGAGCAGTTCTTC. Its protein product is CASSASGAFSYNEQFF.

There are a few counts of this clone. The rearrangement joins TRBV29-1 to TRBJ2-4; D remains unclear. The germline gives CDR1 SQVTM, CDR2 ANQGSEA. Trimming took off 0 bases at V and 9 bases at J, with 9 bases between the two ends. The length of the CDR3 is 12 residues. This CDR3 is CSVEEPPGIQYF. The CDR3 DNA reads as TGCAGCGTTGAAGAACCTCCGGGCATTCAGTACTTC.

This clone has just a few counts. The J gene is TRBJ2-5, the V gene TRBV6-1; a weak D match, TRBD1 (6 bases). The CDR3 sequence is 15 residues long. Trimming pared 4 bases from V and 1 base from J, leaving 13 bases between. Germline V lookup: CDR1 MNHNS, CDR2 SASEGT. CDR3 sequence (DNA): TGTGCCAGCAGTGGAGTAGAGGGGGTCCAAGAGACCCAGTACTTC. This encodes CASSGVEGVQETQYF.

This clone came up a few times. The chain links TRBV7-9 to TRBJ1-1; D gene uncertain. The CDR3 length is 14 residues. Germline-derived CDR1 and CDR2 are SEHNR and FQNEAQ (reference sequence). V was shortened by 5 bases and J by 5 bases, with 15 bases between the two germline ends. The CDR3 region has the DNA TGTGCCAGCAGCCCGACGATGGGTGGAACTGAAGCTTTCTTT. Protein product: CASSPTMGGTEAFF.

The V call is TRBV4-1, the J call TRBJ2-7; 8 bases match TRBD2. The CDR3 has 17 residues. The germline V gene encodes CDR1 MGHRA and CDR2 YSYEKL. Trimming cost V 0 bases and J 4 bases; bases outside gene matches: 11. The CDR3: CASSQDFREGGVYEQYF. The DNA for the CDR3 is TGCGCCAGCAGCCAAGATTTTCGGGAGGGTGGTGTATACGAGCAGTACTTC.